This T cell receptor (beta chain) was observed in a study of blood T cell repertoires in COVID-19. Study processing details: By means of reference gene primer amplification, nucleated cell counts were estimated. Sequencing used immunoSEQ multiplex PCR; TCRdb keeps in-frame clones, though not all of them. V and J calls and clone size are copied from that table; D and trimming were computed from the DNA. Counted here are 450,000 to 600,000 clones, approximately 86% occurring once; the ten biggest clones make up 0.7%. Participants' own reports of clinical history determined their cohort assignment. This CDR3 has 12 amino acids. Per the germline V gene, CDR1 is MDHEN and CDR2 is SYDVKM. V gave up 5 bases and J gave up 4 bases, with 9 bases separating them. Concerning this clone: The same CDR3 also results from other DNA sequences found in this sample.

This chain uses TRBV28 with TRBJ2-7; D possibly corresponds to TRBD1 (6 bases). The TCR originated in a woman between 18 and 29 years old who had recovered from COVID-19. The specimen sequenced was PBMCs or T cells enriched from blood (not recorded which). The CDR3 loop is CASSLRGYEQYF. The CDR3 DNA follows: TGTGCCAGCAGTCTTAGGGGGTACGAGCAGTACTTC.